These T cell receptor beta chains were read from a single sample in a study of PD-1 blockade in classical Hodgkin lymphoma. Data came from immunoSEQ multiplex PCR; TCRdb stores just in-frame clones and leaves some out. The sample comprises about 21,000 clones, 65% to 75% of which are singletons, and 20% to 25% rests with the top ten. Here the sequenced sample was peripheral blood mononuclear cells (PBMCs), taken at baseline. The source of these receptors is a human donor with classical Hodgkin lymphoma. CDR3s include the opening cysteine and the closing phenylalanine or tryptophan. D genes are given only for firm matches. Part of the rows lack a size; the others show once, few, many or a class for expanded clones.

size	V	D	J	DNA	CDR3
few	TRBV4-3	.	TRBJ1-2	TGCGCCAGCAGCCAAGACGCCGGGGATTACTATGGCTACACCTTC	CASSQDAGDYYGYTF
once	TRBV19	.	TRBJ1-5	TGTGCCAGTAGTGACGTGGGGAGAAATCAGCCCCAGCATTTT	CASSDVGRNQPQHF
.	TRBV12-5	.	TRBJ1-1	TGTGCTAGTGGTGCGGACAGAGCGAACACTGAAGCTTTCTTT	CASGADRANTEAFF
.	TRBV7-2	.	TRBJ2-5	TGTGCCAGCAGCTTAGCGCGTTGGGAGACCCAGTACTTC	CASSLARWETQYF
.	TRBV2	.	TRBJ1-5	TGTGCCAGCAGTGACAGCAATCAGCCCCAGCATTTT	CASSDSNQPQHF
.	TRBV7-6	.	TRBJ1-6	TGTGCCAGCAGCAGAGGAGGGGATTCACCCCTCCACTTT	CASSRGGDSPLHF
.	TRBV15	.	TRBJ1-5	TGTGCCACCAGCAGGGCCATATGGAAAGCGTTTTATCAGCCCCAGCATTTT	CATSRAIWKAFYQPQHF
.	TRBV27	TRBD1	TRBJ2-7	TGTGCCAGCAGTTGGGGACAGGGGCCTTACGAGCAGTACTTC	CASSWGQGPYEQYF
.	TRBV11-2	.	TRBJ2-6	TGTGCCAGCAGCTTAGTAGGACAAAGCTCTGGGGCCAACGTCCTGACTTTC	CASSLVGQSSGANVLTF
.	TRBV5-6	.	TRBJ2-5	TGTGCCAGCAGCTTGGAAGGGGACGGCGGAGAGACCCAGTACTTC	CASSLEGDGGETQYF
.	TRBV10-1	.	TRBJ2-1	TGCGCCAGCAGTGTTCCAACGGCATCCAGGGGCTCCTACAATGAGCAGTTCTTC	CASSVPTASRGSYNEQFF
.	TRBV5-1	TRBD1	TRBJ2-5	TGCGCCAGCAGCAAGGACAGGGGGGGGTCAGAGACCCAGTACTTC	CASSKDRGGSETQYF
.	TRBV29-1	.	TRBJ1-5	TGCAGCGCCTCGGACGGGTTCTTGGGAAATCAGCCCCAGCATTTT	CSASDGFLGNQPQHF
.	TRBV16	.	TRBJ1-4	TGTGCCAGCAGCCAATATCTACAGGGAGTAGGTAATGAAAAACTGTTTTTT	CASSQYLQGVGNEKLFF
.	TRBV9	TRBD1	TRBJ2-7	TGTGCCAGCAGCGTAGCGGGACAGGAAAACTACGAGCAGTACTTC	CASSVAGQENYEQYF
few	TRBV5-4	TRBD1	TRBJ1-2	TGTGCCAGCAGCTTGTTTGGAGGGGGCTCGTACTATGGCTACACCTTC	CASSLFGGGSYYGYTF
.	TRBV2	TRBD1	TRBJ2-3	TGTGCCGTAGCTCGGACAGGGGCGGTAGATACGCAGTATTTT	CAVARTGAVDTQYF
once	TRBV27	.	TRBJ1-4	TGTGCCAGCAGTTCAGCGGGGTCTCCCTTGCGGGAAAAACTGTTTTTT	CASSSAGSPLREKLFF
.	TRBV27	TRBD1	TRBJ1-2	TGTGCCAGCAGCGACTTCGACAGGGGGCCGGGAGGCTACACCTTC	CASSDFDRGPGGYTF
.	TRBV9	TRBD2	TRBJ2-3	TGTGCCAGCAGCACCCTAGCGGGAGGTAGCACAGATACGCAGTATTTT	CASSTLAGGSTDTQYF
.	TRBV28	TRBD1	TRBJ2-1	TGTGCCAGCACTCGCCCGGGACAGGGATACAATGAGCAGTTCTTC	CASTRPGQGYNEQFF
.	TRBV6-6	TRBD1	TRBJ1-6	TGTGCCAGCAGGGCAGGGGGCACGGGTTCACCCCTCCACTTT	CASRAGGTGSPLHF
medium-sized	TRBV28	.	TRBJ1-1	TGTGCCAGCGCCTCAAACGAAGCTTTCTTT	CASASNEAFF
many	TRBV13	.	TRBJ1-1	TGTGCCAGCAGCTTAGGGGAGACTGAAGCTTTCTTT	CASSLGETEAFF
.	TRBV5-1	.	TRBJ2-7	TGCGCCAGCAGCTCCGCATACGAGCAGTACTTC	CASSSAYEQYF
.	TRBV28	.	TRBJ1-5	TGTGCCAGCAGTTTTTCCGCTCAGCCCCAGCATTTT	CASSFSAQPQHF
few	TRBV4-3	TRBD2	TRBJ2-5	TGCGCCAGCAGCCAGTACACTAGCGGGGAAGAGACCCAGTACTTC	CASSQYTSGEETQYF
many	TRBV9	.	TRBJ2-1	TGTGCCAGCACCCCCGGGGGTAGGAATGAGCAGTTCTTC	CASTPGGRNEQFF